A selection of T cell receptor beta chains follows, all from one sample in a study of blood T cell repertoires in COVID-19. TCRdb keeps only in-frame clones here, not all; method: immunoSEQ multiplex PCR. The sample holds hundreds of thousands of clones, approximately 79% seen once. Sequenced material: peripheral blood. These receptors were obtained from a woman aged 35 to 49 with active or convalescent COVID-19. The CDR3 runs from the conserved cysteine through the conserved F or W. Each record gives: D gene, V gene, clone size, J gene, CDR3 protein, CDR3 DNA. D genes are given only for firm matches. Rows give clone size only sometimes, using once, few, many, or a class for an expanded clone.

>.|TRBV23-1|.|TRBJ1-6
CASSQSRGSSYNSPLHF
TGCGCCAGCAGTCAATCAAGGGGGAGCTCCTATAATTCACCCCTCCACTTT
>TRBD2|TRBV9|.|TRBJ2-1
CASSVGTSGGRAYNEQFF
TGTGCCAGCAGCGTCGGGACTAGCGGGGGCCGGGCCTACAATGAGCAGTTCTTC
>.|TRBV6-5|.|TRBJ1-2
CASSYLGGADGYTF
TGTGCCAGCAGTTACTTGGGGGGGGCGGATGGCTACACCTTC
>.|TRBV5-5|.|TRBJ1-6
CASSLYLRESSYNSPLHF
TGTGCCAGCAGCTTGTATTTACGGGAGAGCTCCTATAATTCACCCCTCCACTTT
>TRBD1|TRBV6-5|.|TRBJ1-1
CASSFMRQGGNTEAFF
TGTGCCAGCAGTTTCATGAGACAGGGAGGGAACACTGAAGCTTTCTTT
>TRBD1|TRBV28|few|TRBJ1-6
CASSQTGGLFSTIYNSPLHF
TGTGCCAGCAGTCAGACAGGGGGCCTCTTTAGCACCATTTACAATTCACCCCTCCACTTT
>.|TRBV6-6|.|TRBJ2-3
CASRPGGDTQYF
TGTGCCAGCAGGCCAGGGGGGGATACGCAGTATTTT
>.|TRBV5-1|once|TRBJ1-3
CASSDGNSGNTIYF
TGCGCCAGCAGCGACGGGAACTCTGGAAACACCATATATTTT
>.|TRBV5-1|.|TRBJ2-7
CASTSPSYEQYF
TGCGCCAGCACCTCTCCCTCCTACGAGCAGTACTTC
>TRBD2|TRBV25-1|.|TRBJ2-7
CASSGKAGYAEQYF
TGTGCCAGCAGTGGGAAAGCGGGGTACGCGGAGCAGTACTTC
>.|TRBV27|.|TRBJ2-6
CASSFEPGANVLTF
TGTGCCAGCAGTTTTGAGCCTGGGGCCAACGTCCTGACTTTC
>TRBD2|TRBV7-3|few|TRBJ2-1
CASSLGIAGGRVHEQFF
TGTGCCAGCAGCTTAGGGATAGCGGGGGGCCGGGTACATGAGCAGTTCTTC
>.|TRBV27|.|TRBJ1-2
CASSDFINYGYTF
TGTGCCAGCAGTGACTTCATTAACTATGGCTACACCTTC
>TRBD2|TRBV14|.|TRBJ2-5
CASGGLAEETQYF
TGTGCCAGCGGGGGACTAGCAGAAGAGACCCAGTACTTC
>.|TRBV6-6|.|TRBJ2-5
CASSYAGIDYGTQYF
TGTGCCAGCAGTTACGCGGGAATAGATTACGGGACCCAGTACTTC
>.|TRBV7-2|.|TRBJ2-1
CASSLSLNYNEQFF
TGTGCCAGCAGCTTATCTCTTAATTACAATGAGCAGTTCTTC
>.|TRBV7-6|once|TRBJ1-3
CASSQQGSSSGNTIYF
TGTGCCAGCAGCCAACAGGGATCCTCCTCTGGAAACACCATATATTTT
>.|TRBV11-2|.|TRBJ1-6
CASSFQGNSPLHF
TGTGCCAGCAGCTTCCAGGGCAATTCACCCCTCCACTTT
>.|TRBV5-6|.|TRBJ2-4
CASSFGADIQYF
TGTGCCAGCAGTTTCGGCGCGGACATTCAGTACTTC
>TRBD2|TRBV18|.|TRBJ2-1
CASSPGSGGYNEQFF
TGTGCCAGCTCACCGGGTAGCGGGGGGTACAATGAGCAGTTCTTC
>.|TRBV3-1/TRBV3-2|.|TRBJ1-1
CASSQAGTEAFF
TGTGCCAGCAGCCAAGCAGGCACTGAAGCTTTCTTT
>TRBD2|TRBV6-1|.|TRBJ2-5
CASSEVSGRARETQYF
TGTGCCAGCAGTGAAGTGTCAGGGAGGGCTAGGGAGACCCAGTACTTC
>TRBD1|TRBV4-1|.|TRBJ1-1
CASSNPRGRESWAFF
TGCGCCAGCAGCAACCCCAGGGGGCGCGAGTCTTGGGCTTTCTTT
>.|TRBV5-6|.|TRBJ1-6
CASSPIPGTPDSPLHF
TGTGCCAGCAGCCCGATCCCCGGGACTCCAGATTCACCCCTCCACTTT
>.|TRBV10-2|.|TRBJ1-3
CASRETAGGNTIYF
TGCGCCAGCAGGGAAACAGCGGGCGGAAACACCATATATTTT
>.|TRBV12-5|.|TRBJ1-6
CASGPLSPLHF
TGTGCTAGTGGTCCCTTAAGCCCCCTCCACTTT
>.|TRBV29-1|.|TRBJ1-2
CSVIRTGGYGYTF
TGCAGCGTAATCCGGACGGGGGGCTATGGCTACACCTTC
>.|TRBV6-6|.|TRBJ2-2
CASSFPGGASGELFF
TGTGCCAGCAGTTTCCCCGGTGGAGCTTCCGGGGAGCTGTTTTTT
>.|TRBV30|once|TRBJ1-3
CAWSGTGRRWLGNTIYF
TGTGCCTGGAGTGGTACAGGGCGACGGTGGCTTGGAAACACCATATATTTT
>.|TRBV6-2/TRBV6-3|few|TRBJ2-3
CASSSREYTDTQYF
TGTGCCAGCAGTTCTCGGGAATACACAGATACGCAGTATTTT
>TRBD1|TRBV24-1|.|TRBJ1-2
CATSAQGNGYTF
TGTGCCACCAGTGCACAGGGGAATGGCTACACCTTC
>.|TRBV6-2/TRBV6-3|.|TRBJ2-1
CASSGGTSDEQFF
TGTGCCAGCAGTGGCGGGACTTCAGATGAGCAGTTCTTC
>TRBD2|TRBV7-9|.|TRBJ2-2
CASSLGGGPAGELFF
TGTGCCAGCAGCTTAGGCGGGGGGCCCGCCGGGGAGCTGTTTTTT